This T cell receptor beta chain is drawn from a study of blood T cell repertoires in COVID-19. The method was immunoSEQ multiplex PCR; TCRdb's version includes in-frame clones alone and lacks a portion of them. Of about 370,000 clones in the sample, about 90% were seen once. The sequencing sample was made of peripheral blood. This TCR derives from a woman between 25 and 40 years old with COVID-19, enrolled during active disease.

The CDR3 sequence is CASSFRVEIEQFF. As DNA, the CDR3 is TGTGCCAGCAGTTTCCGAGTAGAAATTGAGCAGTTCTTC. This chain links TRBV27 with TRBJ2-1; no reliable D call. The germline gives CDR1 MNHEY, CDR2 SMNVEV (reference sequence). V was pared by 3 bases and J by 9 bases, with 12 bases between. This CDR3 has 13 amino acids.